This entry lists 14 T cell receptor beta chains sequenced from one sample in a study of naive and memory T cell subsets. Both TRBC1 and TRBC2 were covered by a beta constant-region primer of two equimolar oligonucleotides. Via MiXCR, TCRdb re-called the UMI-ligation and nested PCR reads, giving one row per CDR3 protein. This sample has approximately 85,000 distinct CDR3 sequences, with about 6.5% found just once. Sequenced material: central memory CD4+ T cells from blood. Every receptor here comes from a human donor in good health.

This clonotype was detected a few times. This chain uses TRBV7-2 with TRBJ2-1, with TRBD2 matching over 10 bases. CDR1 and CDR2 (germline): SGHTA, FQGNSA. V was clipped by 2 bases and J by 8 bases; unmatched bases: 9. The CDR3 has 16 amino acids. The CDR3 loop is CASSLSEREGRHEQFF. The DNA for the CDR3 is TGTGCCAGCAGCTTATCCGAGCGGGAGGGCCGGCATGAGCAGTTCTTC.

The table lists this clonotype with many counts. The CDR3 loop reads CSAVRDSLLNTIYF. CDR3 bases: TGCAGTGCTGTCAGAGATTCCCTTTTAAACACCATATATTTT. The chain recombines TRBV20-1 with TRBJ1-3; no clear D gene. V was clipped by 5 bases and J by 6 bases, with 17 bases between them. Per the germline V gene, CDR1 is DFQATT and CDR2 is SNEGSKA (reference sequence). The CDR3 length is 14 residues.

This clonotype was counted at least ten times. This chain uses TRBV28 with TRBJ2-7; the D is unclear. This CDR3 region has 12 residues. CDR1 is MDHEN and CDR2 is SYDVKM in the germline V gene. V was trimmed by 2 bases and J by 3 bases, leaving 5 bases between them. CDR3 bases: TGTGCCAGCAGTTTAAAGGGCTACGAGCAGTACTTC. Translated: CASSLKGYEQYF.

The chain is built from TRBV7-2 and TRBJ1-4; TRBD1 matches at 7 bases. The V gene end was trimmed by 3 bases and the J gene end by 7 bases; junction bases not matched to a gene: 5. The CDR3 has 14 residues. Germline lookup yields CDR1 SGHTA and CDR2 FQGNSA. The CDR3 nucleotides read TGTGCCAGCAGCTTTCAGGGGGGGGGTGAAAAACTGTTTTTT. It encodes CASSFQGGGEKLFF.

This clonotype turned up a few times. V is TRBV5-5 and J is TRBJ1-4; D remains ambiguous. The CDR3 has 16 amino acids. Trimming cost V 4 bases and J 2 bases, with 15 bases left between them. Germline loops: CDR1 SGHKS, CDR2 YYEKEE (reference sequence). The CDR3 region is CASSHRRRATNEKLFF. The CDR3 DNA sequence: TGTGCCAGCAGCCATCGGAGGAGGGCCACTAATGAAAAACTGTTTTTT.

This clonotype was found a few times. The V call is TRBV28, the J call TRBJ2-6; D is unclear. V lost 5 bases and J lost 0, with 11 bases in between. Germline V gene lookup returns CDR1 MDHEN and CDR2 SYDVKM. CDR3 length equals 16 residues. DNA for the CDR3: TGTGCCAGCAGTCCGCACATCGGCTCTGGGGCCAACGTCCTGACTTTC. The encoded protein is CASSPHIGSGANVLTF.

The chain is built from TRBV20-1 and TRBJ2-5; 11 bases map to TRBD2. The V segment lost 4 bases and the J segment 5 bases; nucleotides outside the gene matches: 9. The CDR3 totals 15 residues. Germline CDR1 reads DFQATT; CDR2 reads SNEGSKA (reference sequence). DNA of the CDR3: TGCAGTGCTAAACTAGCGGGAGCGGTGGGGGAGACCCAGTACTTC. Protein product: CSAKLAGAVGETQYF.

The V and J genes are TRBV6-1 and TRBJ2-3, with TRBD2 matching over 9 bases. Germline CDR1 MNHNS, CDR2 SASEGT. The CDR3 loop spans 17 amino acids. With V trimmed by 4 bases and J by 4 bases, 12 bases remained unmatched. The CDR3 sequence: CASSASLLAGSPDTQYF. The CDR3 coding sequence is TGTGCCAGCAGTGCTTCCCTCCTAGCGGGATCTCCAGATACGCAGTATTTT.

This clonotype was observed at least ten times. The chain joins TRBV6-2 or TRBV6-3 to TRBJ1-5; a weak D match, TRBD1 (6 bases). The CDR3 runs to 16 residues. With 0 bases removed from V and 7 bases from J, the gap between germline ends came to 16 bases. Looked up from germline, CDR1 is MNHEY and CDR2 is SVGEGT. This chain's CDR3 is CASSYSLDSRVQPQHF. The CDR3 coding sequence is TGTGCCAGCAGTTACTCGCTGGACAGCCGGGTCCAGCCCCAGCATTTT.

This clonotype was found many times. CDR3 in amino acids: CASSQKGIYAFF. The CDR3 DNA reads as TGTGCCAGCAGCCAAAAAGGCATTTACGCTTTCTTT. The chain is built from TRBV7-9 and TRBJ1-1; D remains ambiguous. The V end lost 5 bases, the J end lost 11 bases, and 15 bases lay between the germline ends. This CDR3 contains 12 residues. Germline CDR1 reads SEHNR; CDR2 reads FQNEAQ (reference sequence).

The DNA of the CDR3 is TGTGCCAGCAGTTTTACCCTAAATGAAAAACTGTTTTTT. This encodes CASSFTLNEKLFF. The chain uses TRBV12-3 or TRBV12-4 and TRBJ1-4; D unclear. The CDR3 has 13 amino acids. The V and J ends lost 3 bases and 5 bases respectively, with 7 bases between them.

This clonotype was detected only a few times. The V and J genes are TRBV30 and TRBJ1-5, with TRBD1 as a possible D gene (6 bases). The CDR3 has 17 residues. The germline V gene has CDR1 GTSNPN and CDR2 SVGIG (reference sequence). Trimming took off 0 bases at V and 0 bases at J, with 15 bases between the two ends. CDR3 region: CAWSVPRGGFSNQPQHF. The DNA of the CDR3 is TGTGCCTGGAGTGTACCGAGGGGGGGCTTTAGCAATCAGCCCCAGCATTTT.

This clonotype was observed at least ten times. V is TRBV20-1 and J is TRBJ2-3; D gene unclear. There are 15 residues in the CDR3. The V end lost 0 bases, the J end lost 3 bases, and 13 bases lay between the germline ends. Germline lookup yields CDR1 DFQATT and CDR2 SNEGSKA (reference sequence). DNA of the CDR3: TGCAGTGCTAGAGACCCCCTGGTAGGGACAGATACGCAGTATTTT. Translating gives CSARDPLVGTDTQYF.

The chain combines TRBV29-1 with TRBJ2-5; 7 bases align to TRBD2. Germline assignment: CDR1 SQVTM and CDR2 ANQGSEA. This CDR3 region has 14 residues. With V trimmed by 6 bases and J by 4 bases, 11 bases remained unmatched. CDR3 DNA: TGCAGCGTCGCCAAAGCGGGAACTCGAGAGACCCAGTACTTC. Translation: CSVAKAGTRETQYF.